This TCR beta chain was recorded in a study of T cell repertoires in cytomegalovirus infection. Study context: TCR beta signatures that were public indicated CMV infection and matching HLA type.

TCRdb itself ran the reads through MiXCR, one entry per CDR3 protein. The sample has some 700,000 distinct CDR3 sequences; roughly 30% are singletons. With respect to this clonotype: Antigen specificity is unknown.

This TCR was sampled from a human donor in good health (CMV status not recorded). Some clones in this sample may be carry-over from other donors' samples. The sample here was cultured PBMCs, taken from culture after CMV antigen stimulation.

CDR3 amino acids: CASSLGDRTYETEAFF. The CDR3 coding sequence is TGTGCCAGCAGCTTAGGGGACAGGACGTACGAAACTGAAGCTTTCTTT. J is TRBJ1-1 and V is TRBV7-2; 8 nucleotides match TRBD1. J lost 5 bases, V lost 1 base, and 9 bases had no gene match. CDR1 SGHTA and CDR2 FQGNSA come from the germline V gene. This CDR3 region has 16 residues.